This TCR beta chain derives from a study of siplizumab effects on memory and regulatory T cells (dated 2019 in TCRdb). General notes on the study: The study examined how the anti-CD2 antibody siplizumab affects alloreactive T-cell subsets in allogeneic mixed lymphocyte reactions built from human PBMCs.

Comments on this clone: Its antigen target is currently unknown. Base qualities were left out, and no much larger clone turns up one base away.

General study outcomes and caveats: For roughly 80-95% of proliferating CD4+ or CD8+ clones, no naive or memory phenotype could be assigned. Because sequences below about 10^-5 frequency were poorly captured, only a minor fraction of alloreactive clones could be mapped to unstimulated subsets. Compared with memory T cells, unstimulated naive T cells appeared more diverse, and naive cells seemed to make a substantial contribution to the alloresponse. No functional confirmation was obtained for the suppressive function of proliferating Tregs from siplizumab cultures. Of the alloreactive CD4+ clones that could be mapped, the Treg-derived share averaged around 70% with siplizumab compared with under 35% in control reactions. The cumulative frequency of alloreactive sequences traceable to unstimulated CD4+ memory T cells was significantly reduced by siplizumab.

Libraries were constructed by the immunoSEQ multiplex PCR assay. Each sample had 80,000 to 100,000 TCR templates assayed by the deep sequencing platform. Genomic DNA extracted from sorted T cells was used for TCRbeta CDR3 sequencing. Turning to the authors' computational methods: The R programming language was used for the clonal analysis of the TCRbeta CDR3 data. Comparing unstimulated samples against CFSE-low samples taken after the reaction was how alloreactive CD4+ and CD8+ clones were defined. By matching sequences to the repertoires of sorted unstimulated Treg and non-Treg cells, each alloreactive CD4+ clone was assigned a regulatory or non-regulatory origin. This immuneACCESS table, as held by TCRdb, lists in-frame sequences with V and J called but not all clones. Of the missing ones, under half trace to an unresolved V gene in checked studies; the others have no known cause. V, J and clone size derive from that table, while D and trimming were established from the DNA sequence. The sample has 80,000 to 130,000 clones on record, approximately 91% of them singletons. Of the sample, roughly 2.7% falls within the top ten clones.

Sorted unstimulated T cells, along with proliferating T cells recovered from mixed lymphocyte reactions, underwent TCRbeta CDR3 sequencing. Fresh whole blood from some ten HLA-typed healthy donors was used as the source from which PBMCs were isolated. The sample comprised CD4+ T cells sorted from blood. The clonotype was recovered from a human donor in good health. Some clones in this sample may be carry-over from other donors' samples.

In nucleotides, the sequence is TGTGCCAGCAGCTTCTCGGGACAGGGGAGTACGCAGTATTTT. Its protein reads: CASSFSGQGSTQYF. The chain links TRBV7-2 with TRBJ2-3; 10 of the junction bases match TRBD1. V trim: 3 bases; J trim: 8 bases; unmatched bases: 5. The germline V gene encodes CDR1 SGHTA and CDR2 FQGNSA. There are 14 amino acids in the CDR3, from cysteine to phenylalanine inclusive. Only CDR3 DNA remains: 42 bases, in frame from the first base. The CDR3 plus the reference TRBV7-2 and TRBJ2-3 genes for the other parts give the full variable domain: GAGVSQSPSNKVTEKGKDVELRCDPISGHTALYWYRQSLGQGLEFLIYFQGNSAPDKSGLPSDRFSAERTGGSVSTLTIQRTQQEDSAVYLCASSFSGQGSTQYFGPGTRLTVL.